The clone carrying this T cell receptor beta chain was seen repeatedly, ten times or more. The data are from a study of response to subunit inactivated influenza vaccine. Using its own MiXCR run on the RT-PCR reads, TCRdb lists one record per CDR3 protein. The table lists about 570,000 distinct CDR3 sequences, around 11% of them singletons. The same sample was also used in a study of T cells expressing NK-cell markers. Per that study: With UMIs, 5'RACE template switching was used to make TCR beta cDNA.

Sample: PBMCs from blood, taken on the day of vaccination. The TCR comes from a man between 45 and 60 years old who received an inactivated influenza vaccine.

The CDR3 coding sequence is TGTGCCAGCAGACCTGACCACACCGGGGAGCTGTTTTTT. Its protein is CASRPDHTGELFF. The chain uses TRBV12-3 or TRBV12-4 and TRBJ2-2, with no clear D. V was pared by 6 bases and J by 3 bases, with 8 bases between. The CDR3 length is 13 residues.